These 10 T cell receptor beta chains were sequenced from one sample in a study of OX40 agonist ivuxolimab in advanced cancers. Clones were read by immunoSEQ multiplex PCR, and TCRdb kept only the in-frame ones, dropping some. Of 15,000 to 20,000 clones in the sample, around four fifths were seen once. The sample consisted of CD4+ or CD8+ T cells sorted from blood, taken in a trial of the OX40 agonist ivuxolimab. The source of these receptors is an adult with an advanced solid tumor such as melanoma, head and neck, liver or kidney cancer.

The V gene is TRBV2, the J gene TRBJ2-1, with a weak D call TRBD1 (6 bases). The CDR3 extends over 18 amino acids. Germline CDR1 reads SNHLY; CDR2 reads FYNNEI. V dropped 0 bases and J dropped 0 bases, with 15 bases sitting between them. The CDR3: CASSEALQGPSSYNEQFF. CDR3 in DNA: TGTGCCAGCAGTGAAGCTCTCCAGGGGCCGTCCTCCTACAATGAGCAGTTCTTC.

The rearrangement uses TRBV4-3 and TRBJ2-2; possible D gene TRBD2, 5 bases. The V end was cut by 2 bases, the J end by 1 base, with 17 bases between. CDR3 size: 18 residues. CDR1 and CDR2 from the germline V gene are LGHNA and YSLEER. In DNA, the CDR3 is TGCGCCAGCAGCCAACATCCCGGAGGAGAAAAGAACACCGGGGAGCTGTTTTTT. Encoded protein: CASSQHPGGEKNTGELFF.

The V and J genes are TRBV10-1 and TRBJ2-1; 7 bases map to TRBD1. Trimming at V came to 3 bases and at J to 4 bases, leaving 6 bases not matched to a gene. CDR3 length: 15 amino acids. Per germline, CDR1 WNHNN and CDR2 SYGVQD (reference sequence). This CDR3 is CASSDTRQGYNEQFF. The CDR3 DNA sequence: TGCGCCAGCAGTGACACGAGACAGGGTTACAATGAGCAGTTCTTC.

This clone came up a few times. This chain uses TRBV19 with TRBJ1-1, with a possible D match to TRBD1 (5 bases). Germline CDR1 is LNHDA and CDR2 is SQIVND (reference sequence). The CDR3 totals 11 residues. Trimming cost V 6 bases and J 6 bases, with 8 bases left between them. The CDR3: CASSRGSEAFF. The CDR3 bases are TGTGCCAGTAGCCGGGGGTCTGAAGCTTTCTTT.

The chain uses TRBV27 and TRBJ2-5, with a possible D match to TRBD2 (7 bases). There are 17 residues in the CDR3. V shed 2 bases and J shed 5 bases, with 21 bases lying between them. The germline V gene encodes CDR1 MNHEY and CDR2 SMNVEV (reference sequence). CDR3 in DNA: TGTGCCAGCAGTTTAACGGCCCCTAGCGGAGGGGGGGAGACCCAGTACTTC. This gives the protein CASSLTAPSGGGETQYF.

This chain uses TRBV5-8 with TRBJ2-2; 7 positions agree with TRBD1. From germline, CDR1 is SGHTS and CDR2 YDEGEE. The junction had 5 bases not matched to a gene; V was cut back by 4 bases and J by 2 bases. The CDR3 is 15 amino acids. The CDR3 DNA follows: TGTGCCAGCAGCGTGGGGACAGCCAACACCGGGGAGCTGTTTTTT. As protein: CASSVGTANTGELFF. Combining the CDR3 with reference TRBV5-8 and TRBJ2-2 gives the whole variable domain EAGVTQSPTHLIKTRGQQATLRCSPISGHTSVYWYQQALGLGLQFLLWYDEGEERNRGNFPPRFSGRQFPNYSSELNVNALELEDSALYLCASSVGTANTGELFFGEGSRLTVL.

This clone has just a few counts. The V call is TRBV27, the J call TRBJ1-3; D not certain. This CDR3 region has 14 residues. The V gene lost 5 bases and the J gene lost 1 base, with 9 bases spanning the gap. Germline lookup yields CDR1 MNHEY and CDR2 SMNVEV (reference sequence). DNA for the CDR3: TGTGCCAGCAGTGCACTCCAGTCTGGAAACACCATATATTTT. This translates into CASSALQSGNTIYF.

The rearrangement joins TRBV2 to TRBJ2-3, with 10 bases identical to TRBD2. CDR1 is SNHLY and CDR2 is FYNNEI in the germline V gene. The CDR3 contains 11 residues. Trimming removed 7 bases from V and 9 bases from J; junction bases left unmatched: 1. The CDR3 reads CASNSGRTQYF. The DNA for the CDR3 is TGTGCCAGCAATAGCGGGAGGACGCAGTATTTT.

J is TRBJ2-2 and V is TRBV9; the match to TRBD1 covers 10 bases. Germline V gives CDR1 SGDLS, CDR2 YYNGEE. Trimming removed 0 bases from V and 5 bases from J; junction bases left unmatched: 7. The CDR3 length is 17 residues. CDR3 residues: CASSVAFGTGVTGELFF. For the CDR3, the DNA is TGTGCCAGCAGCGTAGCTTTCGGGACAGGGGTAACCGGGGAGCTGTTTTTT. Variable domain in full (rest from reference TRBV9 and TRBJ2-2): DSGVTQTPKHLITATGQRVTLRCSPRSGDLSVYWYQQSLDQGLQFLIQYYNGEERAKGNILERFSAQQFPDLHSELNLSSLELGDSALYFCASSVAFGTGVTGELFFGEGSRLTVL.

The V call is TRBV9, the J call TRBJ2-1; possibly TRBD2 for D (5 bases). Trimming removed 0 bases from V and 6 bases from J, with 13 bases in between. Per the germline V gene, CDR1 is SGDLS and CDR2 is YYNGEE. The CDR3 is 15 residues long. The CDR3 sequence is CASSVEAASFNEQFF. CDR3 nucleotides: TGTGCCAGCAGCGTAGAAGCCGCTAGCTTCAATGAGCAGTTCTTC.